This is a list of T cell receptor beta chains from one sample in a study of blood T cell repertoires in COVID-19. TCRdb's table, derived via immunoSEQ multiplex PCR, lists solely in-frame clones and lacks some. The sample consists of more than 60,000 clones, approximately 78% of them appearing once. The sequencing sample was made of peripheral blood. Receptors originate from a man in his sixties with acute or convalescent COVID-19. Each CDR3 is given with its conserved first and last residue. D genes are given only for firm matches. Clone size is not always given. Where it is, it says once, few, many or a class for expanded clones.

TRBV5-1	TRBD1	-	TRBJ1-4	TGCGCCAGCAGCTTGGGTAGGGGGCGCTCTGAAAAACTGTTTTTT	CASSLGRGRSEKLFF
TRBV5-6	TRBD1	-	TRBJ1-3	TGTGCCAGCAGTTTGGCGGGACAGGCTTATCACTCTGGAAACACCATATATTTT	CASSLAGQAYHSGNTIYF
TRBV7-2	TRBD1	-	TRBJ1-6	TGTGCCAGCAGCTTAGAAGGGACAGGGACAACACCCCTCCACTTT	CASSLEGTGTTPLHF
TRBV7-8	TRBD1	-	TRBJ2-5	TGTGCCAGCAGCTCGGTGGGACAGCACCAAGAGACCCAGTACTTC	CASSSVGQHQETQYF
TRBV30	-	-	TRBJ1-1	TGTGCCTGGACCCTAGGGGCTGAAGCTTTCTTT	CAWTLGAEAFF
TRBV28	-	-	TRBJ1-6	TGTGCCAGCAGGGGCGGGGGGCAGGTGCATTCACCCCTCCACTTT	CASRGGGQVHSPLHF
TRBV9	-	-	TRBJ2-2	TGTGCCAGCAGCGTAGCTACCTACACCGGGGAGCTGTTTTTT	CASSVATYTGELFF
TRBV7-8	TRBD1	-	TRBJ1-1	TGTGCCAGCAGCCCTAACAGGGGGAGCGCTGAAGCTTTCTTT	CASSPNRGSAEAFF
TRBV10-1	TRBD1	-	TRBJ2-7	TGCGCCAGCAGTGGATCGGGACAGGGGATCTACGAGCAGTACTTC	CASSGSGQGIYEQYF
TRBV6-1	-	-	TRBJ1-1	TGTGCCAGCAGTGAAGTTGCGGGCCAGTCGAACACTGAAGCTTTCTTT	CASSEVAGQSNTEAFF
TRBV24-1	-	-	TRBJ2-1	TGTGCCACCAGCAGCTCCTACAATGAGCAGTTCTTC	CATSSSYNEQFF
TRBV9	TRBD2	few	TRBJ2-3	TGTGCCAGCAGCGTATCACCGGGACTAGCAATCACAGATACGCAGTATTTT	CASSVSPGLAITDTQYF
TRBV7-9	-	few	TRBJ1-6	TGTGCCAGCAGCTCTGGGGCCAATAATTCACCCCTCCACTTT	CASSSGANNSPLHF
TRBV7-6	-	-	TRBJ1-1	TGTGCCAGCAGCTCCGGGACAGAAGCTTTCTTT	CASSSGTEAFF
TRBV20-1	-	-	TRBJ1-2	TGCAGTGCTAGACCGGTCTATGGCTACACCTTC	CSARPVYGYTF
TRBV28	TRBD2	few	TRBJ2-1	TGTGCCAGCAGTACCGCCGGGACTAGCGCTTACAATGAGCAGTTCTTC	CASSTAGTSAYNEQFF
TRBV28	-	-	TRBJ1-2	TGTGCCAGCAGTTTTGCAGGGAACTATGGCTACACCTTC	CASSFAGNYGYTF
TRBV10-3	TRBD1	-	TRBJ2-6	TGTGCCATCAGTGCGACAGGGGGGGCTGGGGCCAACGTCCTGACTTTC	CAISATGGAGANVLTF
TRBV28	-	-	TRBJ1-1	TGTGCCATCGCGGGCAACGGGGGGCGCAGGGCTGAAGCTTTCTTT	CAIAGNGGRRAEAFF
TRBV27	-	-	TRBJ2-5	TGTGCCAGCTGCAAGACTAGGCAAGAGACCCAGTACTTC	CASCKTRQETQYF
TRBV5-1	-	-	TRBJ1-1	TGCGCCAGCACTGAGGGCAGTAACACTGAAGCTTTCTTT	CASTEGSNTEAFF
TRBV6-6	TRBD1	-	TRBJ1-2	TGTGCCAGCAGTTACTCTCCGGGACAGGGGAGCGGCTACACCTTC	CASSYSPGQGSGYTF
TRBV14	-	-	TRBJ1-2	TGTGCCAGCAGCCTTGACACCTATGGCTACACCTTC	CASSLDTYGYTF
TRBV24-1	-	-	TRBJ2-3	TGTGCCACCAGTGCCCCGGGGGGCACCAGCACAGATACGCAGTATTTT	CATSAPGGTSTDTQYF
TRBV29-1	-	-	TRBJ2-1	TGCAGCGGGAGGTCGGGCAATGAGCAGTTCTTC	CSGRSGNEQFF
TRBV24-1	-	-	TRBJ2-1	TGTGCCACCAGTGACCCTAAGGGGGGGAATGAGCAGTTCTTC	CATSDPKGGNEQFF
TRBV7-2	-	-	TRBJ2-1	TGTGCCAGCAGCTATAGCGTGGGCGGGCTGGGGAATGAGCAGTTCTTC	CASSYSVGGLGNEQFF